This T cell receptor (beta chain) was observed in a study of radiation and T cells in renal cell carcinoma. Time point: blood 4 weeks post-SBRT, at nephrectomy. Noted treatment: 15 Gy SBRT to primary tumor, nephrectomy 4 weeks later. After SBRT, blood was collected at 2 and 4 weeks, plus baseline. The tumor was a clear cell renal cell carcinoma. Method: immunoSEQ multiplex PCR; TCRdb's copy keeps in-frame clones and lacks some. The table has around 170,000 clones, about 88% seen once. This receptor was obtained from a woman in her forties or fifties with renal cell carcinoma. The specimen was blood, collected from a patient whose treatment included radiotherapy and nephrectomy.

In nucleotides, the CDR3 is TGTGCCAGCAGTACCGGACCGACCCAAGAGACCCAGTACTTC. Translation: CASSTGPTQETQYF. The chain employs TRBV9 and TRBJ2-5; no definite D call. V was shortened by 5 bases and J by 1 base, with 12 bases between the two germline ends. The CDR3 runs 14 residues. CDR1 is SGDLS, CDR2 YYNGEE, per germline.